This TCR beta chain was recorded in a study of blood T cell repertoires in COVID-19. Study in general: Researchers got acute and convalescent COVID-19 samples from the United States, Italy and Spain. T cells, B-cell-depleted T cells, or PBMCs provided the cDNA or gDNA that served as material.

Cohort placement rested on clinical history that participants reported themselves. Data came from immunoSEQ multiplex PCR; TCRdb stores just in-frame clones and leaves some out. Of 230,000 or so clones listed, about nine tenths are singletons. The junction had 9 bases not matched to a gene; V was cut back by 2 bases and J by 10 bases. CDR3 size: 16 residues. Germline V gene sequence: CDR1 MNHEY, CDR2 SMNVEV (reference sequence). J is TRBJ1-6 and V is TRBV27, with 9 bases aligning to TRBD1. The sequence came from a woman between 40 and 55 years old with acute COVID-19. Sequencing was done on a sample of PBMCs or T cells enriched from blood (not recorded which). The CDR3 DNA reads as TGTGCCAGCAGTTTAATGGGACAGGGTCTTGGGTCACCCCTCCACTTT. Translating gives CASSLMGQGLGSPLHF.